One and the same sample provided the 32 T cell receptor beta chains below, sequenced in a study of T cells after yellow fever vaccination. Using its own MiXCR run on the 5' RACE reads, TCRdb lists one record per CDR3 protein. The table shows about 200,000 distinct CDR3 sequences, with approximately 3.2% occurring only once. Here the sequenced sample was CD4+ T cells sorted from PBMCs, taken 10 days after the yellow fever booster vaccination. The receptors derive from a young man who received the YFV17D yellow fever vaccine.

The CDR3 protein is CASSPLASGVLDTQYF. CDR3 DNA sequence: TGTGCCAGCAGTCCCCTGGCTAGCGGGGTTTTAGATACGCAGTATTTT. The rearrangement uses TRBV6-1 and TRBJ2-3; 9 nucleotides line up with TRBD2. With V trimmed by 5 bases and J by 5 bases, 11 bases remained unmatched. Germline V gene data show CDR1 as MNHNS and CDR2 as SASEGT. This CDR3 has 16 residues.

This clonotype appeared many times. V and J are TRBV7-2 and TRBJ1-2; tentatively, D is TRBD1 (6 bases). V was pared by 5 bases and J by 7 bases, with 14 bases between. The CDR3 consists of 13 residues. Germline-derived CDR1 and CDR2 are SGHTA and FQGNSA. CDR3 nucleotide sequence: TGTGCCAGCAGCCAAGACAGGCGCGGTGGCTACACCTTC. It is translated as CASSQDRRGGYTF.

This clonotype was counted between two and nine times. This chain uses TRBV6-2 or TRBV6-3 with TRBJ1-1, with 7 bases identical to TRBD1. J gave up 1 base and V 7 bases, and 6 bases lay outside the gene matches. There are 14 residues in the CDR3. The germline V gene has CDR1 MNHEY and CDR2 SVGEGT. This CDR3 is CASNRGGANTEAFF. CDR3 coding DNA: TGTGCCAGCAATCGAGGGGGCGCGAACACTGAAGCTTTCTTT.

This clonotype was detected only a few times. CDR3: CSAPPSGGYNEQFF. The CDR3 DNA reads TGCAGTGCTCCACCTAGCGGGGGGTACAATGAGCAGTTCTTC. V and J are TRBV20-1 and TRBJ2-1, with TRBD2 identical over 11 bases. Trimming removed 5 bases from V and 4 bases from J; junction bases left unmatched: 4. This CDR3 is 14 amino acids long. CDR1 is DFQATT and CDR2 is SNEGSKA in the germline V gene (reference sequence).

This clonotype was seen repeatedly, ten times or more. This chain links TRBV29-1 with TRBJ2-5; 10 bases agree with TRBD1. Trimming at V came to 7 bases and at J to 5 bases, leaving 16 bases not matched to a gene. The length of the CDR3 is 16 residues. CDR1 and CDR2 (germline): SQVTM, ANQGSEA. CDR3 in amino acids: CSALTPKTGGTETQYF. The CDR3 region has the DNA TGCAGCGCCCTTACCCCGAAGACAGGGGGCACGGAGACCCAGTACTTC.

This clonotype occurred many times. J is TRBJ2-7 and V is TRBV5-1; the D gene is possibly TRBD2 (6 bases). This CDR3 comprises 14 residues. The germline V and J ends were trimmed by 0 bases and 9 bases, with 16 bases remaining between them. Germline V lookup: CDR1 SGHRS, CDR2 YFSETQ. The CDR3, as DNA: TGCGCCAGCAGCTTGGTTGGAGGGAGAAATGGGCAGTACTTC. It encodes CASSLVGGRNGQYF.

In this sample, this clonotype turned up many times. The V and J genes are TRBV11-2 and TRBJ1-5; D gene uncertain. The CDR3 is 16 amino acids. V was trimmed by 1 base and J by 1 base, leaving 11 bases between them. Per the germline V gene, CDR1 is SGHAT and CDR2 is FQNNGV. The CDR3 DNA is TGTGCCAGCAGCTTAGGGGTCGGCGGGAGCAATCAGCCCCAGCATTTT. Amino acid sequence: CASSLGVGGSNQPQHF.

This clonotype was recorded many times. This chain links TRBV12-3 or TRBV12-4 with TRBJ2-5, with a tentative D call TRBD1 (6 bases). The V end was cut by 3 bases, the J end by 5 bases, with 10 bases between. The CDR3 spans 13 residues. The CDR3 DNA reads TGTGCCAGCAGTTTTGGGGGCCTGGAGACCCAGTACTTC. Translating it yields CASSFGGLETQYF.

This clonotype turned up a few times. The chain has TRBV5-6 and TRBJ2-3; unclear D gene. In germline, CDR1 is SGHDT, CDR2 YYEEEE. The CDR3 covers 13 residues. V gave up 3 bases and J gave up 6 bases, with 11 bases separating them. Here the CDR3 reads CASSSRTPDTQYF. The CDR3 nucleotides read TGTGCCAGCAGCTCTAGGACCCCTGATACGCAGTATTTT.

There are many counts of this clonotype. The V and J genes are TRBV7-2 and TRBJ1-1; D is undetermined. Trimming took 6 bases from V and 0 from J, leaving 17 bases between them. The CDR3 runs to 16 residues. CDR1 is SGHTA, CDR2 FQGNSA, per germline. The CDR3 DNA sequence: TGTGCCAGCAGTTACCCAAGAGGCGGGGTGAACACTGAAGCTTTCTTT. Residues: CASSYPRGGVNTEAFF.

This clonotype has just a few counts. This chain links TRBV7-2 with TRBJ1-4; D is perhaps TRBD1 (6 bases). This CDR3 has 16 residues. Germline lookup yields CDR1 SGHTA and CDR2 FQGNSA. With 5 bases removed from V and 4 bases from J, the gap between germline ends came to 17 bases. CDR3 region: CASSPWGAQDNEKLFF. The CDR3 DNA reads TGTGCCAGCAGCCCTTGGGGGGCGCAGGATAATGAAAAACTGTTTTTT.

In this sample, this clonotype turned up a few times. The CDR3 DNA is TGTGCCAGCAGTGCCGGACAGCACCAAGAGACCCAGTACTTC. This encodes CASSAGQHQETQYF. This chain connects TRBV28 to TRBJ2-5; D is perhaps TRBD1 (6 bases). Trimming removed 5 bases from V and 0 bases from J, with 10 bases in between. The CDR3 covers 14 residues. The germline gives CDR1 MDHEN, CDR2 SYDVKM.

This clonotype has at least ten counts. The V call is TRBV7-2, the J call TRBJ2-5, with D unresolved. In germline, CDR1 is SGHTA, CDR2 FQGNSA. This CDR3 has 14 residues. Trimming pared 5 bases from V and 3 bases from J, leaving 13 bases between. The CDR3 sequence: CASSPRAQKETQYF. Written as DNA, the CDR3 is TGTGCCAGCAGCCCCCGGGCCCAAAAAGAGACCCAGTACTTC.

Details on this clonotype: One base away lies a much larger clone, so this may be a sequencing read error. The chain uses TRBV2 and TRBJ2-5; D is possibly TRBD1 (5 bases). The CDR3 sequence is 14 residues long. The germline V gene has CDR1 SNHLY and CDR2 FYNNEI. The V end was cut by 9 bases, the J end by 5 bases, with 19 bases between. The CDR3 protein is CARSLDQPGETQYF. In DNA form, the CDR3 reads TGTGCCAGAAGTTTGGACCAACCAGGGGAGACCCAGTACTTC.

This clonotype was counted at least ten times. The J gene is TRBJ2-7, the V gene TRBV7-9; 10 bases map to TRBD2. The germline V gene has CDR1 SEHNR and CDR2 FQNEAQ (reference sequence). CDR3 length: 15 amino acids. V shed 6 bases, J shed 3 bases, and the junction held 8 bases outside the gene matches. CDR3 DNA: TGTGCCAGCAGTGACCGGACTAGCGGTTACTACGAGCAGTACGTC. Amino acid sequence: CASSDRTSGYYEQYV.

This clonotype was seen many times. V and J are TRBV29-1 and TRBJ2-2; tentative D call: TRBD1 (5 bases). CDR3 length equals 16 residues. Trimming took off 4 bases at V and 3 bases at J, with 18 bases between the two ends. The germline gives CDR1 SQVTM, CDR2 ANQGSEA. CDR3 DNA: TGCAGCGTTGTAGTCGGCTCAGGGTGGGACACCGGGGAGCTGTTTTTT. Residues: CSVVVGSGWDTGELFF.

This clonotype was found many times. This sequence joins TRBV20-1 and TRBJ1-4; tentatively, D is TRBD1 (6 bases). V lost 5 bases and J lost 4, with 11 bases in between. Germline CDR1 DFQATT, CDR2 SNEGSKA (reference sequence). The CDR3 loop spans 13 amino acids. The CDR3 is CSALQGSNEKLFF. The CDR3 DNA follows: TGCAGTGCTTTACAGGGAAGTAATGAAAAACTGTTTTTT.

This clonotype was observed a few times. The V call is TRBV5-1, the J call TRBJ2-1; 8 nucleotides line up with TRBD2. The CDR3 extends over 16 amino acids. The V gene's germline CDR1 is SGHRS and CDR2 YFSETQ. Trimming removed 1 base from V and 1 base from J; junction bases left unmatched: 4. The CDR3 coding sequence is TGCGCCAGCAGCTTGTGGCGGGGGGAGTCCTACAATGAGCAGTTCTTC. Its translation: CASSLWRGESYNEQFF.

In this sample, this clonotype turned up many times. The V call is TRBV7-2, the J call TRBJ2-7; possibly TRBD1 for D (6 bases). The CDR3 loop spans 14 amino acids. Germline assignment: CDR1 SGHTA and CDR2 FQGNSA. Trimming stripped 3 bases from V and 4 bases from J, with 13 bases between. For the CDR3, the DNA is TGTGCCAGCAGCTTCGGGGCAGGGGAGTACGAGCAGTACTTC. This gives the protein CASSFGAGEYEQYF.

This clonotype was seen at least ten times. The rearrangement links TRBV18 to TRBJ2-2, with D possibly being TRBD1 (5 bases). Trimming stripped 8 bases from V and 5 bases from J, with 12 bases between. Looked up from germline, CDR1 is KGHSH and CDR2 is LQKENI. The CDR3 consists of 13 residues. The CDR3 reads CASRAGRTGELFF. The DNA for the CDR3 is TGTGCCAGCCGTGCAGGGCGGACCGGGGAGCTGTTTTTT.

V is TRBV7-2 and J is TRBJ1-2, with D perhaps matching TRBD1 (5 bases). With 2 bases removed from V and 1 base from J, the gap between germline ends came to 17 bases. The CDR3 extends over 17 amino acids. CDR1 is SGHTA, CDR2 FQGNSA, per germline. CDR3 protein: CASSLQGASTNNYGYTF. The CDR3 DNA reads TGTGCCAGCAGCTTACAGGGAGCGTCAACTAATAACTATGGCTACACCTTC.

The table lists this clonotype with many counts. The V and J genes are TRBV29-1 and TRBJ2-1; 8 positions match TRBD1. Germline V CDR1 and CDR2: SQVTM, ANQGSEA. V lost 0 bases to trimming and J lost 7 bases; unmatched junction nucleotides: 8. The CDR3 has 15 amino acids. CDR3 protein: CSVEDQGRGLNEQFF. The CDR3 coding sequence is TGCAGCGTTGAAGATCAAGGCAGGGGGCTTAATGAGCAGTTCTTC.

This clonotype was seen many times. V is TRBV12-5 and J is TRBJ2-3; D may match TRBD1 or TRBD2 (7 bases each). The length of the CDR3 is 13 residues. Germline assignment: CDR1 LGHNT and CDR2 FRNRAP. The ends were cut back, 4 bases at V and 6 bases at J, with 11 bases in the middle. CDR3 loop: CASGWQGGDTQYF. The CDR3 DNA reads TGTGCTAGTGGTTGGCAGGGGGGGGATACGCAGTATTTT.

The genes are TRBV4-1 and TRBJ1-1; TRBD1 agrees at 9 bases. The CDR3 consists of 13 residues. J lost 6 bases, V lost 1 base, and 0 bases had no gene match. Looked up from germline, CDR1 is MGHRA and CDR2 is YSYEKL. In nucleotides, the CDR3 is TGCGCCAGCAGCCAAGGACAGGGGGCTGAAGCTTTCTTT. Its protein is CASSQGQGAEAFF.

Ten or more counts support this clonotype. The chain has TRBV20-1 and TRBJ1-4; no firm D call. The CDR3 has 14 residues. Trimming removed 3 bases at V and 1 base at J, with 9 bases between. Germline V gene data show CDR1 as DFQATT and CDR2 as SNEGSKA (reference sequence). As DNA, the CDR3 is TGCAGTGCTAGGAGGGAAATAACTAATGAAAAACTGTTTTTT. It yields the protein CSARREITNEKLFF.

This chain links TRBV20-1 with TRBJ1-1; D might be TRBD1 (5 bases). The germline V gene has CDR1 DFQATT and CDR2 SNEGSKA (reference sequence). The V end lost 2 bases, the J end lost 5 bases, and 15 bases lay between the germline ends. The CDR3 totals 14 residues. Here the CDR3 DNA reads TGCAGTGCTAGACCAACCTGGGGGGAAACTGAAGCTTTCTTT. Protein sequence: CSARPTWGETEAFF.

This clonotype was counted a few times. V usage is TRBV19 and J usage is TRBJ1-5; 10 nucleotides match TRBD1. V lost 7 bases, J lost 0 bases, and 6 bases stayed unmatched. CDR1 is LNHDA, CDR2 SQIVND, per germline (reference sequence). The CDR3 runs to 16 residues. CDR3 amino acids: CASKDRGGFSNQPQHF. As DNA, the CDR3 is TGTGCCAGTAAGGACAGGGGGGGTTTTAGCAATCAGCCCCAGCATTTT.

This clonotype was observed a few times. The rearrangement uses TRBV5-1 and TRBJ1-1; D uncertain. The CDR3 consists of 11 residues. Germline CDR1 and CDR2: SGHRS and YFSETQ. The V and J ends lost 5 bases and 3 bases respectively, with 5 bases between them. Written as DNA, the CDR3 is TGCGCCAGCAGACTCTACACTGAAGCTTTCTTT. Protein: CASRLYTEAFF.

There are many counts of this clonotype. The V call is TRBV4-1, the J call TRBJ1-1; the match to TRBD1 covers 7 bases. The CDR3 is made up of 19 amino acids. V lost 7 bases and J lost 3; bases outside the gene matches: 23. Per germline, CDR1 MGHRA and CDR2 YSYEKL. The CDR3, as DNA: TGCGCCAGCACCGCAGGGGGAATCAGACAGACCTGGAGGGACACTGAAGCTTTCTTT. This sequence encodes CASTAGGIRQTWRDTEAFF.

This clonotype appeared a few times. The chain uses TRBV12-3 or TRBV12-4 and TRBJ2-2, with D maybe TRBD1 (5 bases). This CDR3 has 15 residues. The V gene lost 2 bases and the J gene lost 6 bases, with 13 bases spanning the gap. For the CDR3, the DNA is TGTGCCAGCAGTTTATATGGGGTAGGGGCCGGGGAGCTGTTTTTT. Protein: CASSLYGVGAGELFF.

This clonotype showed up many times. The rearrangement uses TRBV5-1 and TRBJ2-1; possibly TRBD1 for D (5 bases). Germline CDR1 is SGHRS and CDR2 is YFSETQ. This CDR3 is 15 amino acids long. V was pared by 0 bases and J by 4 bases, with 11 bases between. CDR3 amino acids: CASSLVGDGYNEQFF. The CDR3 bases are TGCGCCAGCAGCTTGGTAGGGGATGGATACAATGAGCAGTTCTTC.

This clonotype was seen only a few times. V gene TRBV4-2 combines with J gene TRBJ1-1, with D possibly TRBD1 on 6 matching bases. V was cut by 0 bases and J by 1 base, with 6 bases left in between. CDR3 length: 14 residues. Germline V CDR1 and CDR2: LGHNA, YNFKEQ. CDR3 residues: CASSQEGGNTEAFF. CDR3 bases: TGTGCCAGCAGCCAAGAAGGGGGGAACACTGAAGCTTTCTTT.